The rows below give T cell receptor beta chains drawn from one sample of a study of T cell repertoires in cytomegalovirus infection. Via MiXCR, TCRdb re-called the reads, giving one row per CDR3 protein. The sample consists of approximately 500,000 distinct CDR3 sequences, more than 20% of them appearing once. Sequencing used PBMCs. These receptors were obtained from a human donor in good health (CMV status not recorded). Some clones in this sample may be carry-over from other donors' samples. Each CDR3 is given with its conserved first and last residue. The order of the fields is J gene, V gene, CDR3 length, clone size, D gene, CDR3 protein, CDR3 DNA. A D gene is named only where the DNA matches it firmly. The size entry is marked missing in some rows and otherwise reads once, few, many or a size class.

j_call: TRBJ1-2
v_call: TRBV4-2
cdr3_length: 16
clone_size: few
d_call: TRBD1
cdr3_aa: CASSQDGTGGVNGYTF
cdr3_nt: TGTGCCAGCAGCCAAGACGGGACAGGGGGCGTTAATGGCTACACCTTC

j_call: TRBJ1-2
v_call: TRBV2
cdr3_length: 11
clone_size: .
d_call: .
cdr3_aa: CASSARNGYTF
cdr3_nt: TGTGCCAGCAGTGCCCGAAATGGCTACACCTTC

j_call: TRBJ1-1
v_call: TRBV6-5
cdr3_length: 16
clone_size: few
d_call: .
cdr3_aa: CASSYGPSAGNTEAFF
cdr3_nt: TGTGCCAGCAGTTACGGGCCCTCTGCAGGAAACACTGAAGCTTTCTTT

j_call: TRBJ2-2
v_call: TRBV7-9
cdr3_length: 16
clone_size: .
d_call: TRBD1
cdr3_aa: CASSSPTGRNTGELFF
cdr3_nt: TGTGCCAGCAGCTCTCCGACAGGGAGGAACACCGGGGAGCTGTTTTTT

j_call: TRBJ2-2
v_call: TRBV2
cdr3_length: 14
clone_size: .
d_call: TRBD1
cdr3_aa: CASRLTTGSGELFF
cdr3_nt: TGTGCCAGCAGATTAACGACAGGGTCCGGGGAGCTGTTTTTT

j_call: TRBJ2-3
v_call: TRBV7-9
cdr3_length: 17
clone_size: few
d_call: .
cdr3_aa: CASSFGQQAREADTQYF
cdr3_nt: TGTGCCAGCAGCTTTGGACAGCAGGCTAGGGAGGCGGATACGCAGTATTTT

j_call: TRBJ2-7
v_call: TRBV7-2
cdr3_length: 15
clone_size: many
d_call: .
cdr3_aa: CASSSMGARTDEQYF
cdr3_nt: TGTGCCAGCAGCTCTATGGGGGCCAGAACCGACGAGCAGTACTTC

j_call: TRBJ2-1
v_call: TRBV6-6
cdr3_length: 16
clone_size: .
d_call: TRBD2
cdr3_aa: CASSYSRGGTYGEQFF
cdr3_nt: TGTGCCAGCAGTTACTCTCGCGGGGGGACCTACGGTGAGCAGTTCTTC

j_call: TRBJ2-1
v_call: TRBV24-1
cdr3_length: 18
clone_size: few
d_call: .
cdr3_aa: CATSDPSSLGSSYNEQFF
cdr3_nt: TGTGCCACCAGTGATCCCTCTTCCTTAGGGAGCTCCTACAATGAGCAGTTCTTC

j_call: TRBJ1-5
v_call: TRBV19
cdr3_length: 17
clone_size: .
d_call: .
cdr3_aa: CASSIPPDRYSNQPQHF
cdr3_nt: TGTGCCAGTAGTATACCTCCGGACAGATATAGCAATCAGCCCCAGCATTTT

j_call: TRBJ1-2
v_call: TRBV7-2
cdr3_length: 15
clone_size: many
d_call: .
cdr3_aa: CASSFNIGQNYGYTF
cdr3_nt: TGTGCCAGCAGCTTTAACATCGGACAGAACTATGGCTACACCTTC

j_call: TRBJ2-1
v_call: TRBV12-3/TRBV12-4
cdr3_length: 14
clone_size: once
d_call: .
cdr3_aa: CASSLFPGGDEQFF
cdr3_nt: TGTGCCAGCAGTTTGTTCCCTGGGGGAGATGAGCAGTTCTTC

j_call: TRBJ1-4
v_call: TRBV7-9
cdr3_length: 15
clone_size: .
d_call: .
cdr3_aa: CASSVNVGVPEKLFF
cdr3_nt: TGTGCCAGCAGCGTTAATGTCGGGGTACCCGAAAAACTGTTTTTT

j_call: TRBJ1-1
v_call: TRBV19
cdr3_length: 14
clone_size: few
d_call: .
cdr3_aa: CASSWGGRNTEAFF
cdr3_nt: TGTGCCAGTAGTTGGGGCGGCAGGAACACTGAAGCTTTCTTT

j_call: TRBJ1-2
v_call: TRBV27
cdr3_length: 16
clone_size: .
d_call: TRBD1
cdr3_aa: CASSSGGDRGDYGYTF
cdr3_nt: TGTGCCAGCAGTTCGGGGGGGGACAGGGGAGACTATGGCTACACCTTC

j_call: TRBJ1-2
v_call: TRBV7-2
cdr3_length: 15
clone_size: many
d_call: .
cdr3_aa: CASSFRDMITHGYTF
cdr3_nt: TGTGCCAGCAGCTTCCGGGACATGATTACGCATGGCTACACCTTC

j_call: TRBJ1-5
v_call: TRBV6-8
cdr3_length: 16
clone_size: few
d_call: .
cdr3_aa: CASSYLGPYSNQPQHF
cdr3_nt: TGTGCCAGCAGTTACCTTGGACCCTATAGCAATCAGCCCCAGCATTTT

j_call: TRBJ1-6
v_call: TRBV10-3
cdr3_length: 14
clone_size: few
d_call: .
cdr3_aa: CAISKSSYNSPLHF
cdr3_nt: TGTGCCATCAGCAAGAGCTCCTATAATTCACCCCTCCACTTT

j_call: TRBJ2-5
v_call: TRBV11-2
cdr3_length: 17
clone_size: many
d_call: .
cdr3_aa: CASSFPGRGRNQETQYF
cdr3_nt: TGTGCCAGCAGCTTTCCAGGCCGGGGGCGAAACCAAGAGACCCAGTACTTC

j_call: TRBJ1-4
v_call: TRBV4-1
cdr3_length: 14
clone_size: few
d_call: TRBD1
cdr3_aa: CASSQGQGQEKLFF
cdr3_nt: TGCGCCAGCAGCCAGGGACAGGGGCAAGAAAAACTGTTTTTT

j_call: TRBJ2-5
v_call: TRBV2
cdr3_length: 12
clone_size: .
d_call: .
cdr3_aa: CASSEAAETQYF
cdr3_nt: TGTGCCAGCAGTGAAGCAGCAGAGACCCAGTACTTC

j_call: TRBJ2-1
v_call: TRBV20-1
cdr3_length: 15
clone_size: .
d_call: .
cdr3_aa: CSARDGISVYNEQFF
cdr3_nt: TGCAGTGCTAGAGATGGTATTAGCGTCTACAATGAGCAGTTCTTC

j_call: TRBJ1-4
v_call: TRBV28
cdr3_length: 17
clone_size: few
d_call: .
cdr3_aa: CASSLEPQGLTNEKLFF
cdr3_nt: TGTGCCAGCAGTTTGGAACCACAGGGACTAACTAATGAAAAACTGTTTTTT

j_call: TRBJ2-7
v_call: TRBV5-4
cdr3_length: 15
clone_size: many
d_call: TRBD2
cdr3_aa: CASSLGAGGPYEQYF
cdr3_nt: TGTGCCAGCAGCTTGGGGGCGGGAGGGCCTTACGAGCAGTACTTC